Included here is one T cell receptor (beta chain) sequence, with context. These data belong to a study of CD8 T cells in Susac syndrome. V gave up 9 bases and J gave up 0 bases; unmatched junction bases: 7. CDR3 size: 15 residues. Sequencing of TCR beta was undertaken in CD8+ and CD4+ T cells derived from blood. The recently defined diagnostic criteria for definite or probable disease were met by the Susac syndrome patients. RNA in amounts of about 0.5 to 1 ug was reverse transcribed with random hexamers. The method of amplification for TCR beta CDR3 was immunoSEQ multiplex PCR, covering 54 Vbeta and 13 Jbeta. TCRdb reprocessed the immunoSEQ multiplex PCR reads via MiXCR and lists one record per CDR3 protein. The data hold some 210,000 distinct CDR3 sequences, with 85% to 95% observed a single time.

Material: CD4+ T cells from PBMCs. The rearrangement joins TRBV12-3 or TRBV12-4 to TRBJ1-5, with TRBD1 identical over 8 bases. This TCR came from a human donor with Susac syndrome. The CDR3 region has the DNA TGTGCCAGTGCAGGGGGCCCGAGTAGCAATCAGCCCCAGCATTTT. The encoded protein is CASAGGPSSNQPQHF.